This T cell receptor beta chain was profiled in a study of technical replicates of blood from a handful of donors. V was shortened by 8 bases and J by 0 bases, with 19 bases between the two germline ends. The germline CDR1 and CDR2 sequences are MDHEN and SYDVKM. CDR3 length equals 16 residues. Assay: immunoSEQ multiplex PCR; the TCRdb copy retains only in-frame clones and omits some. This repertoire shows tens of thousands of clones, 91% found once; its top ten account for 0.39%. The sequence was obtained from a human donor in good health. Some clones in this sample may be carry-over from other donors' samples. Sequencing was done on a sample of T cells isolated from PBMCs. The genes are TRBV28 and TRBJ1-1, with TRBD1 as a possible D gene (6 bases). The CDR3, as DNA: TGTGCCAGCTTGAAGAGGGAGGGGGGTATGAACACTGAAGCTTTCTTT. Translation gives CASLKREGGMNTEAFF.